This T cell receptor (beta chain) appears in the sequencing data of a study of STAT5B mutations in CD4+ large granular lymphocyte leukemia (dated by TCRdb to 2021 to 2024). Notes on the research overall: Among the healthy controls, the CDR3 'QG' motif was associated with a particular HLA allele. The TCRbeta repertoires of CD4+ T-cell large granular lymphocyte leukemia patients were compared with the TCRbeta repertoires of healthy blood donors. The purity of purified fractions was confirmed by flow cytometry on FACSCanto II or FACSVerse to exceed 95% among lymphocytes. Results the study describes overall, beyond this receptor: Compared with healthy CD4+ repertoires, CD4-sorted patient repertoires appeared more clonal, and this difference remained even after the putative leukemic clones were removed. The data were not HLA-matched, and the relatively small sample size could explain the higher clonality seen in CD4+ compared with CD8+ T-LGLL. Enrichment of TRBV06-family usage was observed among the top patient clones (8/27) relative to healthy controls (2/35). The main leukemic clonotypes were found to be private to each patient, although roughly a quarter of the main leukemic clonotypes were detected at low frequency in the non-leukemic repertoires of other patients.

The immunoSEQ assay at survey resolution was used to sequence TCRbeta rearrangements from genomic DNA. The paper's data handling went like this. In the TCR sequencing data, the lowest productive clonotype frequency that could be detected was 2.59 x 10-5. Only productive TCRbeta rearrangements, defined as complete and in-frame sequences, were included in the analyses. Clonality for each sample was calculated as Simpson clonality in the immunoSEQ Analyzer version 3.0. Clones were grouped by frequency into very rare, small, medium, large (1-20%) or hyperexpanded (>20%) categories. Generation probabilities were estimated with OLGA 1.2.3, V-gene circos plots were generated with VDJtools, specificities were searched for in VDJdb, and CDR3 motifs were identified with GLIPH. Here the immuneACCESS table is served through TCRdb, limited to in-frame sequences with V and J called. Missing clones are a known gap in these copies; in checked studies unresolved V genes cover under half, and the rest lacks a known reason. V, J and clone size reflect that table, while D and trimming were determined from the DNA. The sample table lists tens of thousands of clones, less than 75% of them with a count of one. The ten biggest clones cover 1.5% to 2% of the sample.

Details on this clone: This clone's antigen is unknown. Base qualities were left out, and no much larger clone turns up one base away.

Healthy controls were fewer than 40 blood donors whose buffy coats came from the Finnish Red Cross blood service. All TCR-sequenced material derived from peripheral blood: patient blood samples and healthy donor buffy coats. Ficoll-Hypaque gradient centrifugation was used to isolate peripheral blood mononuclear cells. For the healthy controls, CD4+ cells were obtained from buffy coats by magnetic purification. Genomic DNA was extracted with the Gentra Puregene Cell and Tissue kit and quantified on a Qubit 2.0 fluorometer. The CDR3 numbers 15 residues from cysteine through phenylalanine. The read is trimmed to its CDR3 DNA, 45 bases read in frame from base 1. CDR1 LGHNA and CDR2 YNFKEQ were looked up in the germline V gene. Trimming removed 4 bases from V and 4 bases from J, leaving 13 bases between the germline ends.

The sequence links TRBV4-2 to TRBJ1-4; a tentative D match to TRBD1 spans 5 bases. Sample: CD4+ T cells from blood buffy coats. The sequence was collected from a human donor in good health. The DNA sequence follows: TGTGCCAGCAGCCGGGGCGAGGGGAGTAATGAAAAACTGTTTTTT. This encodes CASSRGEGSNEKLFF.